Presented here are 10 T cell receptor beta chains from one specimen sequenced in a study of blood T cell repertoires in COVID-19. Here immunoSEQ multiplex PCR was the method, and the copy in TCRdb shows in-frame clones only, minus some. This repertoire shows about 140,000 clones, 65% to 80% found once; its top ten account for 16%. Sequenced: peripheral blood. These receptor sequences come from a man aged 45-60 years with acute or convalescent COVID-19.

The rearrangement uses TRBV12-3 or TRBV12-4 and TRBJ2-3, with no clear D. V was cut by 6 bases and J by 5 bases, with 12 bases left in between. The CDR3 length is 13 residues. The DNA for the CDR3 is TGTGCCAGCAGCTCAGGTGCTGGAGATACGCAGTATTTT. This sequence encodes CASSSGAGDTQYF.

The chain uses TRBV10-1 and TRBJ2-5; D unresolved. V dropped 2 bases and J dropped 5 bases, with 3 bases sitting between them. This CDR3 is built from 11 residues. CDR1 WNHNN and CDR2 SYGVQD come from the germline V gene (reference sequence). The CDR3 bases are TGCGCCAGCAGTGAGCCGGAGACCCAGTACTTC. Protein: CASSEPETQYF.

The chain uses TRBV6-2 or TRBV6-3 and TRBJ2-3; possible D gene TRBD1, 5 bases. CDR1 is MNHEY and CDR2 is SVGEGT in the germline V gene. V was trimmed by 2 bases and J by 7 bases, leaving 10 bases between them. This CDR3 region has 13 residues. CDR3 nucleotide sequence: TGTGCCAGCAGTTACCCTCAGGGAAATACGCAGTATTTT. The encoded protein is CASSYPQGNTQYF.

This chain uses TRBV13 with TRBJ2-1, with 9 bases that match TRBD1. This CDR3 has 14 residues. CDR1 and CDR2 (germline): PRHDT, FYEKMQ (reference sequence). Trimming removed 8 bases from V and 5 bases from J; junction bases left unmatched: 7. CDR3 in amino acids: CASGTGGAHNEQFF. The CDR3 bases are TGTGCCAGCGGAACAGGGGGCGCCCACAATGAGCAGTTCTTC.

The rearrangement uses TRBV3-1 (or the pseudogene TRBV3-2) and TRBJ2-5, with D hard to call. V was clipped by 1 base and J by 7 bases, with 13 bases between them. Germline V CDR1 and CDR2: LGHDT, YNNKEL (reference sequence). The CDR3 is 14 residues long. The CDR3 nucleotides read TGTGCCAGCAGCCAAGGATCGGGTCCGGGGACCCAGTACTTC. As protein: CASSQGSGPGTQYF.

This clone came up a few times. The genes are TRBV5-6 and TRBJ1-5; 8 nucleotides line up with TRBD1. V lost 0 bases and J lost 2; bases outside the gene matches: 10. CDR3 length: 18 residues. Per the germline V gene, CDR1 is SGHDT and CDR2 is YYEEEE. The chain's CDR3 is CASSLGQGIFLGNQPQHF. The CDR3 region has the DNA TGTGCCAGCAGCTTGGGACAGGGGATCTTTTTGGGCAATCAGCCCCAGCATTTT.

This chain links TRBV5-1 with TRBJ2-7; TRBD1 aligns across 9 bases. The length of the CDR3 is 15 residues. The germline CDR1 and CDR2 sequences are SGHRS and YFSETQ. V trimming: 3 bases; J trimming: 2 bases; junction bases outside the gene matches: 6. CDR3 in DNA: TGCGCCAGCAGCTCCCGGGACAGGGCCCCCTACGAGCAGTACGTC. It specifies CASSSRDRAPYEQYV.

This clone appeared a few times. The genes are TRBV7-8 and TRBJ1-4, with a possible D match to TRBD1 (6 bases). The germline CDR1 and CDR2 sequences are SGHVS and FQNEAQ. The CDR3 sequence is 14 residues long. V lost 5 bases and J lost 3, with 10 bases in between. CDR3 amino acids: CASSRTEANEKLFF. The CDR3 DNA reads TGTGCCAGCAGCCGGACAGAAGCTAATGAAAAACTGTTTTTT.

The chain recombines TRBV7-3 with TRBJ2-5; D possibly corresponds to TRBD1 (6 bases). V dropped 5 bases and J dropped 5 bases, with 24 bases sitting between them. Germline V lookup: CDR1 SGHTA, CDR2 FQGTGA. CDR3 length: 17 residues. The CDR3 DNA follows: TGTGCCAGCAGCCGACAACAGGGAGCTCTTTTAGAGGAGACCCAGTACTTC. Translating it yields CASSRQQGALLEETQYF.

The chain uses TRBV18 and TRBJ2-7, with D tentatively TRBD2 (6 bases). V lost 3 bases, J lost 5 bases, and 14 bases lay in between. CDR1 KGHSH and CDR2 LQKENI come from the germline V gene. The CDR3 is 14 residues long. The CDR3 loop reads CASSPLRGWHEQYV. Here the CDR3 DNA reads TGTGCCAGCTCACCCCTACGGGGGTGGCACGAGCAGTACGTC.